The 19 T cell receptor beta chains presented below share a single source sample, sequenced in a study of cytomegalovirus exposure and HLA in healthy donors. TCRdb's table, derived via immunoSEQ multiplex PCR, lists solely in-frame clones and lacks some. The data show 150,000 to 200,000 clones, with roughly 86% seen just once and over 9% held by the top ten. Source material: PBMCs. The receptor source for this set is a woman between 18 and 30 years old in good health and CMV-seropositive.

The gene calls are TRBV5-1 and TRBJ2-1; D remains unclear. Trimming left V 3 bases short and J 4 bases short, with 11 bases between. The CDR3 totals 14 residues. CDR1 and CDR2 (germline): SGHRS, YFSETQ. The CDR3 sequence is CASSSSYSYNEQFF. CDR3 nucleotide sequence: TGCGCCAGCAGCTCATCCTATTCGTACAATGAGCAGTTCTTC.

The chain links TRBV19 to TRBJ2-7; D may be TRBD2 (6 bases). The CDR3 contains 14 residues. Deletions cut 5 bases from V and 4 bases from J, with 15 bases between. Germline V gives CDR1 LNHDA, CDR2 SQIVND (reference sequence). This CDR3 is CASSRSGEAYEQYF. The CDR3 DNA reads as TGTGCCAGTAGTCGGTCGGGAGAGGCGTACGAGCAGTACTTC. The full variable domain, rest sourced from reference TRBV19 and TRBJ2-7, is DGGITQSPKYLFRKEGQNVTLSCEQNLNHDAMYWYRQDPGQGLRLIYYSQIVNDFQKGDIAEGYSVSREKKESFPLTVTSAQKNPTAFYLCASSRSGEAYEQYFGPGTRLTVT.

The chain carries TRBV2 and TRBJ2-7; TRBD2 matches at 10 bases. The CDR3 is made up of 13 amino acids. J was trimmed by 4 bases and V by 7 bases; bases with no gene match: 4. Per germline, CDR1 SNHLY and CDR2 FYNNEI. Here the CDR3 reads CASTSGRRYEQYF. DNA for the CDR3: TGTGCCAGCACTAGCGGGAGACGATACGAGCAGTACTTC.

Here the CDR3 reads CASSFGQAYEQYF. Written as DNA, the CDR3 is TGTGCCAGCAGCTTTGGGCAGGCCTACGAGCAGTACTTC. The chain joins TRBV11-3 to TRBJ2-7; no reliable D call. CDR1 and CDR2 (germline): SGHNT, YENEEA. The CDR3 is made up of 13 amino acids. The V and J ends lost 3 bases and 2 bases respectively, with 8 bases between them.

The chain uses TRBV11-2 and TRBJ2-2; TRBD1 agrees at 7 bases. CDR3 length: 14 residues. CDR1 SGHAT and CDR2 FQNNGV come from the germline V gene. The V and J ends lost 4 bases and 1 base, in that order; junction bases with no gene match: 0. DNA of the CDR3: TGTGCCAGCAGCTGGACAGGGAACACCGGGGAGCTGTTTTTT. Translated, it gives CASSWTGNTGELFF.

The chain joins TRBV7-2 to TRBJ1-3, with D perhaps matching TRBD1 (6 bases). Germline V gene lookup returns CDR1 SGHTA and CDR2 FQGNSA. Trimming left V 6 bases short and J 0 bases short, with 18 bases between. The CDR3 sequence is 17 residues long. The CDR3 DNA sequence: TGTGCCAGCAGGGCAGGGGTAGGTCGAGCCTCTGGAAACACCATATATTTT. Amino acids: CASRAGVGRASGNTIYF.

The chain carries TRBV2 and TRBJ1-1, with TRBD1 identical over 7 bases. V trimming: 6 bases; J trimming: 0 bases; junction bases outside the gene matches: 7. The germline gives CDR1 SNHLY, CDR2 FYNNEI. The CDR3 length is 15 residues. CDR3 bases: TGTGCCAGCAGGCCGAGACAGGGAATGAACACTGAAGCTTTCTTT. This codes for CASRPRQGMNTEAFF.

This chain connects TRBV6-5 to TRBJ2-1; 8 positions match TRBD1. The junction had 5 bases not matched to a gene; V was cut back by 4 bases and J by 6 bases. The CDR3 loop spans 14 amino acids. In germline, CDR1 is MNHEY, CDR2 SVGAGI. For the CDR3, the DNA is TGTGCCAGCAGTTCTGGGACAGGAGCCAATGAGCAGTTCTTC. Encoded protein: CASSSGTGANEQFF.

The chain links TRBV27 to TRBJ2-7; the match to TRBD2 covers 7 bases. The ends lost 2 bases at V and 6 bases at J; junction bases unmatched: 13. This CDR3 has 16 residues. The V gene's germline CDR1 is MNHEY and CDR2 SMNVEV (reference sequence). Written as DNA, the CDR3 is TGTGCCAGCAGTTTAGGTGCGCGTGGGAGGGACGGCGAGCAGTACTTC. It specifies CASSLGARGRDGEQYF.

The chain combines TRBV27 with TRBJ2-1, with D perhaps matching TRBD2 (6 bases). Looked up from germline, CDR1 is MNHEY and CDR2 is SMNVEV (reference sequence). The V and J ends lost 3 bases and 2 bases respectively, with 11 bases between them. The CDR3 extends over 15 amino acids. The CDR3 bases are TGTGCCAGCAGTTTGGAGGGCCCTACCTACAATGAGCAGTTCTTC. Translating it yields CASSLEGPTYNEQFF.

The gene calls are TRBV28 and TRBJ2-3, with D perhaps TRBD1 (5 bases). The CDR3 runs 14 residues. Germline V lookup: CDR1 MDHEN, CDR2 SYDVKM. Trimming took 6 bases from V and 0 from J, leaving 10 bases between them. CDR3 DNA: TGTGCCAGCAGGCCCCACAGGAGCACAGATACGCAGTATTTT. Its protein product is CASRPHRSTDTQYF.

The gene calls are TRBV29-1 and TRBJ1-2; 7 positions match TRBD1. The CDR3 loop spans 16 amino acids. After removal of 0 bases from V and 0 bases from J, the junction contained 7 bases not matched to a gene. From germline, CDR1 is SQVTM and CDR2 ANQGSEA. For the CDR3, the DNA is TGCAGCGTTGAAGATCTTAGGGACAGATCTAACTATGGCTACACCTTC. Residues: CSVEDLRDRSNYGYTF.

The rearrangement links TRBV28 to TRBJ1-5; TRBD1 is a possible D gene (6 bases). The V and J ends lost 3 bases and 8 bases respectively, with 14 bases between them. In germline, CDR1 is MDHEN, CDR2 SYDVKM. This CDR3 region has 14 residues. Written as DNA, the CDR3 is TGTGCCAGCAGTTTGTACAGGGCAGAGGAGCCCCAGCATTTT. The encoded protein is CASSLYRAEEPQHF.

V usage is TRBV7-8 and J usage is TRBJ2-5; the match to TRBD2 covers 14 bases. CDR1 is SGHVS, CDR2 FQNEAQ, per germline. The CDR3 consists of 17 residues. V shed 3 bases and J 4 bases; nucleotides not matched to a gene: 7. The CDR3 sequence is CASSLKTSGRARETQYF. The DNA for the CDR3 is TGTGCCAGCAGCTTGAAGACTAGCGGGAGGGCTAGAGAGACCCAGTACTTC.

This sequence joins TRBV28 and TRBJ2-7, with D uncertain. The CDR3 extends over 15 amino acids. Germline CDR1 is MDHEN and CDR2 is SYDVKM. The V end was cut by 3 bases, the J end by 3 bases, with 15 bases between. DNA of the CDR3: TGTGCCAGCAGTTTTCCCCCCCCAACTGGCTACGAGCAGTACTTC. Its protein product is CASSFPPPTGYEQYF.

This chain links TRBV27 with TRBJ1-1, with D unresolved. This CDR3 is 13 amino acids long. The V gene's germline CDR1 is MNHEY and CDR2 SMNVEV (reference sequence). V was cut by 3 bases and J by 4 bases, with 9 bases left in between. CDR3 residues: CASSFSGGTEAFF. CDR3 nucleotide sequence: TGTGCCAGCAGTTTCTCCGGTGGCACTGAAGCTTTCTTT.

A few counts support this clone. The CDR3 coding sequence is TGCGCCAGCAGCTTACTGGGGGCTGCTGGCTACACCTTC. It translates to CASSLLGAAGYTF. The V gene is TRBV5-1, the J gene TRBJ1-2; D possibly corresponds to TRBD1 (6 bases). The germline V and J ends were trimmed by 2 bases and 7 bases, with 12 bases remaining between them. Germline CDR1 SGHRS, CDR2 YFSETQ. The CDR3 consists of 13 residues.

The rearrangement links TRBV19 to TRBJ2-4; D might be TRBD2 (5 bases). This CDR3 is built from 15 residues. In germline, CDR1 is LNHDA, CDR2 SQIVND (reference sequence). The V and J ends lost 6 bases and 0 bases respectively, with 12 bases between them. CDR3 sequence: CASSRMAGAKNIQYF. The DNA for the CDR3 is TGTGCCAGTAGCAGGATGGCGGGAGCCAAAAACATTCAGTACTTC.

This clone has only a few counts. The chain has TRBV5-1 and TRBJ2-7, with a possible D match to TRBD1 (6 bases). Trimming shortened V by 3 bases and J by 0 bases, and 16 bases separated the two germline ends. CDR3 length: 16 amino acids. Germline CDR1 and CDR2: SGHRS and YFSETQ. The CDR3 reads CASSWGQGQSSYEQYF. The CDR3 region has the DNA TGCGCCAGCAGCTGGGGGCAGGGGCAAAGCTCCTACGAGCAGTACTTC.